This TCR beta chain came from a study of cytomegalovirus exposure and HLA in healthy donors. Study-wide results and limits: With further analysis later on, most CMV-associated TCR beta chains appeared HLA-restricted. Sequencing depth roughly uniform across donors was assumed in presence/absence analyses.

The PCR employed 60 Vbeta primers together with 13 Jbeta primers. Produced via immunoSEQ multiplex PCR; TCRdb's table is partial and in-frame only. This sample contains tens of thousands of clones. Germline CDR1 SGHRS, CDR2 YFSETQ. The CDR3 is 13 residues long. V was pared by 0 bases and J by 7 bases, with 9 bases between. As to this clone: The antigen is undetermined.

This rearrangement joins TRBV5-1 to TRBJ2-3; D unclear. Sequencing used PBMCs. The receptor comes from a woman aged 25 to 45 in good health and CMV-seropositive. CDR3 in amino acids: CASSLDFENTQYF. The CDR3 nucleotides read TGCGCCAGCAGCTTGGATTTTGAGAATACGCAGTATTTT.